The rows below give T cell receptor beta chains drawn from one sample of a study of T cell changes during pregnancy in multiple sclerosis. Libraries were prepared by immunoSEQ multiplex PCR; TCRdb keeps only in-frame clonotypes and omits some of them. The sample carries under 45,000 clones, 70% to 90% recorded once. The source was CD8+ T cells from peripheral blood mononuclear cells, collected in the first trimester of pregnancy. The receptors originated from a female donor with multiple sclerosis, enrolled in a pregnancy study. The CDR3 runs from the conserved cysteine through the conserved F or W. The order of the fields is clone size, V gene, D gene, J gene, CDR3 protein, CDR3 DNA. A D gene is named only where the DNA matches it firmly. Size values are once, few and many counts, or a class for expanded clones, and some rows have none.

NA	TRBV4-3	TRBD2	TRBJ2-7	CASSQDLSGGPSEQYF	TGCGCCAGCAGCCAAGATCTAAGCGGGGGCCCCTCCGAGCAGTACTTC
NA	TRBV4-1	TRBD2	TRBJ2-7	CASSQWGGYEQYF	TGCGCCAGCAGCCAATGGGGAGGGTACGAGCAGTACTTC
NA	TRBV10-3	NA	TRBJ1-1	CAISESITMNTEAFF	TGTGCCATCAGTGAGTCGATCACAATGAACACTGAAGCTTTCTTT
NA	TRBV7-9	NA	TRBJ1-1	CASSPSQGPSNTEAFF	TGTGCCAGCAGCCCATCACAGGGCCCCTCAAACACTGAAGCTTTCTTT
NA	TRBV11-2	NA	TRBJ1-1	CASSLWAGNTEAFF	TGTGCCAGCAGCTTATGGGCAGGGAACACTGAAGCTTTCTTT
NA	TRBV14	NA	TRBJ1-1	CASSQPQISNTEAFF	TGTGCCAGCAGCCAACCGCAGATCTCGAACACTGAAGCTTTCTTT
NA	TRBV6-5	NA	TRBJ2-5	CATGPGEQETQYF	TGTGCCACAGGGCCCGGTGAACAAGAGACCCAGTACTTC
NA	TRBV7-2	NA	TRBJ1-1	CASSLGLQMNTEAFF	TGTGCCAGCAGCTTAGGCCTGCAGATGAACACTGAAGCTTTCTTT
NA	TRBV19	TRBD1	TRBJ1-2	CATPGTGENLYGYTF	TGTGCCACTCCCGGGACAGGGGAAAACCTGTATGGCTACACCTTC
many	TRBV6-4	TRBD2	TRBJ2-3	CASSDGGGADTQYF	TGTGCCAGCAGTGACGGCGGGGGGGCAGATACGCAGTATTTT
NA	TRBV5-8	NA	TRBJ1-2	CASSLSAGTLYGYTF	TGTGCCAGCAGCTTGTCTGCTGGGACACTCTATGGCTACACCTTC
NA	TRBV6-1	NA	TRBJ2-7	CASSMEDASYEQYF	TGTGCCAGCAGTATGGAGGACGCTTCCTACGAGCAGTACTTC
NA	TRBV7-8	NA	TRBJ1-5	CASSLVGVSNQPQHF	TGTGCCAGCAGCTTAGTGGGAGTTAGCAATCAGCCCCAGCATTTT
NA	TRBV19	NA	TRBJ2-7	CASSRGVEQYF	TGTGCCAGTAGTAGGGGGGTCGAGCAGTACTTC
NA	TRBV7-9	TRBD1	TRBJ1-1	CASSYPGQIEAFF	TGTGCCAGCAGCTACCCGGGACAGATTGAAGCTTTCTTT
NA	TRBV7-9	NA	TRBJ2-1	CASSLDPFYEQFF	TGTGCCAGCAGCTTAGATCCGTTCTATGAGCAGTTCTTC
NA	TRBV5-6	TRBD2	TRBJ2-1	CASSLESGVWEQFF	TGTGCCAGCAGCTTGGAAAGCGGGGTATGGGAGCAGTTCTTC
NA	TRBV7-2	TRBD2	TRBJ2-7	CASSRTGGGPYEQYF	TGTGCCAGCAGCCGGACTGGCGGGGGGCCCTACGAGCAGTACTTC
few	TRBV9	TRBD2	TRBJ2-1	CASIGTSGGTNEQFF	TGTGCCAGCATTGGGACTAGCGGGGGGACCAATGAGCAGTTCTTC
NA	TRBV12-5	NA	TRBJ2-3	CASGPGQSSTDTQYF	TGTGCTAGTGGTCCCGGACAATCCTCCACAGATACGCAGTATTTT
few	TRBV9	NA	TRBJ1-1	CASSLGLTNTEAFF	TGTGCCAGCAGCTTGGGACTTACGAACACTGAAGCTTTCTTT
NA	TRBV27	TRBD1	TRBJ1-5	CASSGTGRDSNQPQHF	TGTGCCAGCAGCGGGACAGGGCGGGACTCCAATCAGCCCCAGCATTTT
once	TRBV27	NA	TRBJ2-7	CASRLAVGGEQYF	TGTGCCAGCAGACTGGCCGTTGGAGGTGAGCAGTACTTC
NA	TRBV6-4	NA	TRBJ1-1	CASRSGVGDTEAFF	TGTGCCAGCAGATCAGGGGTGGGGGACACTGAAGCTTTCTTT
NA	TRBV9	NA	TRBJ1-3	CASTPSTGTGNTIYF	TGTGCCAGCACCCCCTCGACAGGTACTGGAAACACCATATATTTT
NA	TRBV6-5	NA	TRBJ1-2	CASSYGLSDYGYTF	TGTGCCAGCAGTTACGGTTTGTCAGACTATGGCTACACCTTC
NA	TRBV7-8	TRBD1	TRBJ2-2	CASRTASGGLAGELFF	TGTGCCAGCAGGACCGCGTCAGGGGGCCTGGCCGGGGAGCTGTTTTTT
NA	TRBV7-2	NA	TRBJ1-4	CASSLLGSRDEKLFF	TGTGCCAGCAGCTTATTGGGTTCCAGGGATGAAAAACTGTTTTTT
NA	TRBV30	TRBD1	TRBJ2-3	CAWTPGSGGGDTQYF	TGTGCCTGGACCCCAGGGTCAGGGGGCGGAGATACGCAGTATTTT
NA	TRBV30	NA	TRBJ1-2	CAWTGAINYGYTF	TGTGCCTGGACAGGGGCGATCAACTATGGCTACACCTTC
NA	TRBV27	NA	TRBJ2-1	CASKAPLHEQFF	TGTGCCAGCAAAGCTCCACTTCATGAGCAGTTCTTC
NA	TRBV7-9	NA	TRBJ2-3	CASSLPDNTDTQYF	TGTGCCAGCAGCTTACCCGACAACACAGATACGCAGTATTTT
NA	TRBV5-1	TRBD1	TRBJ1-1	CASSSTGANTEAFF	TGCGCCAGCAGCTCGACAGGGGCGAACACTGAAGCTTTCTTT
NA	TRBV7-2	TRBD1	TRBJ1-5	CASSLGQVGQPQHF	TGTGCCAGCAGCTTGGGACAGGTTGGTCAGCCCCAGCATTTT
NA	TRBV4-2	NA	TRBJ1-1	CASSAGSTEAFF	TGTGCCAGCAGCGCGGGGAGCACTGAAGCTTTCTTT
NA	TRBV27	NA	TRBJ2-2	CASSLGTQGNTGELFF	TGTGCCAGCAGTTTAGGTACTCAGGGGAACACCGGGGAGCTGTTTTTT
NA	TRBV4-3	TRBD1	TRBJ2-3	CASSRRGPTDTQYF	TGCGCCAGCAGCCGTAGGGGGCCGACAGATACGCAGTATTTT
NA	TRBV7-9	NA	TRBJ2-7	CASSPRRGNSYEQYF	TGTGCCAGCAGCCCGCGACGGGGAAATTCCTACGAGCAGTACTTC
NA	TRBV4-3	TRBD1	TRBJ2-6	CASSQDTGGGANVLTF	TGCGCCAGCAGCCAAGACACAGGGGGTGGGGCCAACGTCCTGACTTTC
NA	TRBV4-2	TRBD2	TRBJ2-4	CASSQVLAGGPKNIQYF	TGTGCCAGCAGCCAAGTTCTAGCGGGGGGGCCCAAAAACATTCAGTACTTC
NA	TRBV6-6	NA	TRBJ1-1	CASSYLREGIREAFF	TGTGCCAGCAGTTACCTCAGAGAGGGCATCCGTGAAGCTTTCTTT
NA	TRBV4-3	NA	TRBJ2-7	CASSHSGGDSYEQYF	TGCGCCAGCAGCCATTCGGGCGGGGACTCCTACGAGCAGTACTTC
NA	TRBV13	TRBD2	TRBJ2-1	CASSFGTSDEQFF	TGTGCCAGCAGCTTCGGGACTAGCGATGAGCAGTTCTTC
NA	TRBV29-1	NA	TRBJ2-1	CSGGSNEQFF	TGCAGCGGAGGAAGCAATGAGCAGTTCTTC
NA	TRBV9	TRBD1	TRBJ2-7	CASSGRDRGTHEQYF	TGTGCCAGCAGCGGACGGGACAGGGGTACCCACGAGCAGTACTTC
NA	TRBV19	NA	TRBJ1-2	CASSQGQWENYGYTF	TGTGCCAGTAGCCAAGGACAGTGGGAAAACTATGGCTACACCTTC
NA	TRBV7-6	TRBD1	TRBJ2-3	CASSSTGGGTDTQYF	TGTGCCAGCAGCTCAACAGGGGGCGGGACAGATACGCAGTATTTT
NA	TRBV9	NA	TRBJ1-2	CASSSRGAGDGYTF	TGTGCCAGCAGCTCCCGGGGGGCAGGGGATGGCTACACCTTC
NA	TRBV19	TRBD2	TRBJ2-1	CASSGAGGTWNEQFF	TGTGCCAGTAGTGGGGCGGGGGGCACCTGGAATGAGCAGTTCTTC
NA	TRBV15	NA	TRBJ2-7	CATSREKDSSYEQYF	TGTGCCACCAGCAGAGAAAAGGACTCTTCCTACGAGCAGTACTTC
NA	TRBV19	NA	TRBJ2-2	CASNYRAQNTGELFF	TGTGCCAGTAATTACAGGGCGCAAAACACCGGGGAGCTGTTTTTT
NA	TRBV5-5	TRBD1	TRBJ1-4	CASSQESGTGNEKLFF	TGTGCCAGCAGCCAAGAATCGGGGACAGGGAATGAAAAACTGTTTTTT
few	TRBV4-2	NA	TRBJ2-2	CASSQDRGPGELFF	TGTGCCAGCAGCCAAGATCGCGGGCCCGGGGAGCTGTTTTTT
NA	TRBV29-1	NA	TRBJ2-7	CSHSVIWHRKKGEQYF	TGCAGCCACTCGGTCATCTGGCACAGGAAAAAGGGGGAGCAGTACTTC
NA	TRBV5-4	NA	TRBJ2-3	CASWGGSPDTQYF	TGTGCCAGCTGGGGGGGCTCTCCAGATACGCAGTATTTT
NA	TRBV15	NA	TRBJ2-1	CATSRSATGNEQFF	TGTGCCACCAGCAGATCCGCGACAGGCAATGAGCAGTTCTTC